The 4 T cell receptor beta chains in this list originate from one sample, sequenced in a study of T cells after yellow fever vaccination. TCRdb reprocessed the 5' RACE reads with MiXCR, giving one entry per CDR3 protein. This sample has under 700,000 distinct CDR3 sequences, with about a sixth found just once. The specimen comprised PBMCs, sampled around 5 days after the first yellow fever vaccination. The receptors shown here come from a man between 18 and 35 years old who received the YFV17D yellow fever vaccine.

V gene TRBV4-3 combines with J gene TRBJ2-5; D call uncertain. Germline V gene sequence: CDR1 LGHNA, CDR2 YSLEER. Trimming took 4 bases from V and 4 from J, leaving 10 bases between them. The CDR3 runs 13 residues. The CDR3 reads CASSRRAGETQYF. CDR3 DNA sequence: TGCGCCAGCAGCCGCCGGGCCGGAGAGACCCAGTACTTC.

This clonotype was recorded at least ten times. The CDR3 spells CSVELGRREPEAETQYF. CDR3 bases: TGCAGCGTTGAACTTGGTCGGCGAGAACCTGAGGCGGAGACCCAGTACTTC. The chain links TRBV29-1 to TRBJ2-5; D is unclear. Deletions cut 2 bases from V and 5 bases from J, with 24 bases between. The CDR3 is 17 amino acids. CDR1 and CDR2 (germline): SQVTM, ANQGSEA.

This clonotype has only a few counts. The V and J genes are TRBV6-5 and TRBJ1-1; perhaps TRBD1 as D (5 bases). V lost 4 bases and J 3 bases, leaving 9 bases between the germline ends. Looked up from germline, CDR1 is MNHEY and CDR2 is SVGAGI. The CDR3 totals 13 residues. The CDR3 loop reads CASSWQGDTEAFF. Here the CDR3 DNA reads TGTGCCAGCAGTTGGCAGGGCGACACTGAAGCTTTCTTT.

This clonotype has more than one count but fewer than ten. The chain carries TRBV7-8 and TRBJ2-6; no clear D. Looked up from germline, CDR1 is SGHVS and CDR2 is FQNEAQ. Deletions cut 1 base from V and 1 base from J, with 8 bases between. This CDR3 has 16 residues. The CDR3 nucleotides are TGTGCCAGCAGCTTAGAACAGCTATCTGGGGCCAACGTCCTGACTTTC. Amino acids: CASSLEQLSGANVLTF.